A single sample gave rise to the 25 T cell receptor beta chains below, sequenced in a study of cytomegalovirus exposure and HLA in healthy donors. Clones were sequenced by immunoSEQ multiplex PCR, and TCRdb holds only the in-frame ones, with some missing. The sample lists 100,000 to 150,000 clones, about 90% seen once, with 1.5% to 2% in the top ten. The sequenced sample was PBMCs. The receptors originated from a woman aged 18 to 35 in good health and CMV-seronegative.

The rearrangement joins TRBV19 to TRBJ1-4, with 8 positions matching TRBD1. The CDR3 has 17 amino acids. Trimming at V came to 6 bases and at J to 8 bases, leaving 17 bases not matched to a gene. The germline gives CDR1 LNHDA, CDR2 SQIVND (reference sequence). The CDR3: CASSANSRQGLGEKLFF. Here the CDR3 DNA reads TGTGCCAGTAGCGCCAACAGCCGACAGGGGCTCGGCGAAAAACTGTTTTTT.

The chain links TRBV6-1 to TRBJ2-7, with D perhaps matching TRBD2 (6 bases). This CDR3 has 18 amino acids. Looked up from germline, CDR1 is MNHNS and CDR2 is SASEGT. V shed 2 bases and J shed 0 bases, with 20 bases lying between them. The CDR3 here is CASSERSLALLISYEQYF. CDR3 nucleotide sequence: TGTGCCAGCAGTGAAAGGAGTCTAGCGCTCCTTATCTCCTACGAGCAGTACTTC.

The chain employs TRBV18 and TRBJ2-1; 9 bases fit TRBD2. Looked up from germline, CDR1 is KGHSH and CDR2 is LQKENI. V lost 3 bases, J lost 10 bases, and 4 bases stayed unmatched. The CDR3 covers 13 residues. The CDR3 DNA is TGTGCCAGCTCACCGGGACTAGCAACCGAGCAGTTCTTC. This sequence encodes CASSPGLATEQFF.

V is TRBV5-6 and J is TRBJ2-7; possibly TRBD2 for D (5 bases). CDR3 length: 14 residues. V shed 0 bases and J shed 4 bases, with 11 bases lying between them. Germline loops: CDR1 SGHDT, CDR2 YYEEEE. The CDR3 reads CASSLGPGEYEQYF. The CDR3 DNA reads TGTGCCAGCAGCTTGGGCCCCGGGGAATACGAGCAGTACTTC.

Details on this clone: The same CDR3 arises from other DNA sequences in this sample as well. The chain employs TRBV5-1 and TRBJ1-1; D might be TRBD1 (6 bases). Trimming removed 4 bases from V and 5 bases from J, with 12 bases in between. Germline V gene data show CDR1 as SGHRS and CDR2 as YFSETQ. The CDR3 length is 13 residues. CDR3 protein: CASSPGQNTEAFF. The CDR3 nucleotides read TGCGCCAGCAGCCCCGGACAGAATACTGAAGCTTTCTTT.

The chain recombines TRBV5-1 with TRBJ2-2, with 12 bases aligning to TRBD1. Germline trimming cut 4 bases from V and 4 bases from J; bases unmatched to any gene: 5. The CDR3 loop spans 16 amino acids. CDR1 is SGHRS and CDR2 is YFSETQ in the germline V gene. This CDR3 reads CASSTGTGGSTGELFF. CDR3 bases: TGCGCCAGCAGCACAGGGACAGGGGGCAGCACCGGGGAGCTGTTTTTT.

This sequence joins TRBV6-1 and TRBJ2-1; 14 bases line up with TRBD2. The ends lost 6 bases at V and 6 bases at J; junction bases unmatched: 4. From germline, CDR1 is MNHNS and CDR2 SASEGT. This CDR3 is 15 amino acids long. The CDR3 DNA reads as TGTGCCAGCAGGGGACTAGCGGGGGTCATCAATGAGCAGTTCTTC. Its protein product is CASRGLAGVINEQFF.

V gene TRBV30 combines with J gene TRBJ1-2; D gene ambiguous. Trimming took 1 base from V and 7 from J, leaving 13 bases between them. The CDR3 extends over 13 amino acids. Germline loops: CDR1 GTSNPN, CDR2 SVGIG (reference sequence). DNA for the CDR3: TGTGCCTGGAGTGATGGGCAGTTGAGTGGCTACACCTTC. Translated, it gives CAWSDGQLSGYTF.

This clone was seen just once. The V call is TRBV7-2, the J call TRBJ2-3; 12 nucleotides agree with TRBD2. CDR1 is SGHTA and CDR2 is FQGNSA in the germline V gene. This CDR3 spans 16 amino acids. Trimming at V came to 5 bases and at J to 1 base, leaving 4 bases not matched to a gene. The DNA for the CDR3 is TGTGCCAGCAGCGCGACTAGCGGGAGTGGCACAGATACGCAGTATTTT. Protein sequence: CASSATSGSGTDTQYF.

The CDR3 spells CASSEAPPGQGGSQPQHF. CDR3 DNA: TGTGCCAGCAGTGAAGCCCCCCCGGGACAGGGAGGTAGTCAGCCCCAGCATTTT. This sequence joins TRBV6-1 and TRBJ1-5; TRBD1 agrees at 9 bases. The J segment lost 6 bases and the V segment lost 0 bases, leaving 12 bases of the junction unmatched. The CDR3 extends over 18 amino acids. Germline CDR1 and CDR2: MNHNS and SASEGT.

This chain links TRBV29-1 with TRBJ2-7, with D possibly TRBD1 on 6 matching bases. CDR1 and CDR2 (germline): SQVTM, ANQGSEA. V lost 8 bases and J 7 bases, leaving 12 bases between the germline ends. CDR3 length equals 10 residues. In DNA form, the CDR3 reads TGCAGCCCAGGGGCTGGGGAGCAGTACTTC. This translates into CSPGAGEQYF.

The chain is built from TRBV28 and TRBJ2-2; possibly TRBD2 for D (6 bases). Trimming pared 5 bases from V and 4 bases from J, leaving 20 bases between. CDR1 and CDR2 (germline): MDHEN, SYDVKM. The CDR3 totals 17 residues. The CDR3 sequence is CASSEAGGRMGTGELFF. The CDR3, as DNA: TGTGCCAGCAGTGAGGCAGGAGGGAGGATGGGCACCGGGGAGCTGTTTTTT.

The chain links TRBV5-1 to TRBJ2-3, with TRBD2 matching over 9 bases. J gave up 3 bases and V 4 bases, and 6 bases lay outside the gene matches. This CDR3 is 15 amino acids long. Germline assignment: CDR1 SGHRS and CDR2 YFSETQ. Written as DNA, the CDR3 is TGCGCCAGCAGCCCCGGGACTAGCTTTACAGATACGCAGTATTTT. Translation gives CASSPGTSFTDTQYF.

The table lists this clone with a count of one. CDR3 residues: CASTQGRLGAFF. In DNA form, the CDR3 reads TGTGCCAGCACCCAGGGTCGCCTAGGGGCTTTCTTT. The gene calls are TRBV2 and TRBJ1-1, with D tentatively TRBD1 (5 bases). The CDR3 loop spans 12 amino acids. Trimming took off 7 bases at V and 11 bases at J, with 17 bases between the two ends. CDR1 is SNHLY, CDR2 FYNNEI, per germline. Full variable domain (outside the CDR3, taken from reference TRBV2 and TRBJ1-1): EPEVTQTPSHQVTQMGQEVILRCVPISNHLYFYWYRQILGQKVEFLVSFYNNEISEKSEIFDDQFSVERPDGSNFTLKIRSTKLEDSAMYFCASTQGRLGAFFGQGTRLTVV.

This chain connects TRBV7-9 to TRBJ1-1; tentatively, D is TRBD1 (6 bases). Germline V gene lookup returns CDR1 SEHNR and CDR2 FQNEAQ (reference sequence). The CDR3 consists of 14 residues. The V end lost 2 bases, the J end lost 5 bases, and 12 bases lay between the germline ends. CDR3 nucleotide sequence: TGTGCCAGCAGCTTAACAGGGCTAGGGACTGAAGCTTTCTTT. It translates to CASSLTGLGTEAFF.

The chain carries TRBV18 and TRBJ1-1; the D gene is possibly TRBD1 (5 bases). The V end was cut by 6 bases, the J end by 1 base, with 18 bases between. The CDR3 loop spans 16 amino acids. Looked up from germline, CDR1 is KGHSH and CDR2 is LQKENI. In DNA form, the CDR3 reads TGTGCCAGCTCTCATGCGGGGGGTCCGACGAACACTGAAGCTTTCTTT. Encoded protein: CASSHAGGPTNTEAFF.

V gene TRBV19 combines with J gene TRBJ1-4; 7 nucleotides match TRBD1. The germline gives CDR1 LNHDA, CDR2 SQIVND (reference sequence). The CDR3 covers 14 residues. Trimming removed 5 bases from V and 2 bases from J; junction bases left unmatched: 2. CDR3 bases: TGTGCCAGTAGTCCGACAGGGACTAATGAAAAACTGTTTTTT. Translation: CASSPTGTNEKLFF.

V gene TRBV28 combines with J gene TRBJ1-2; unclear D gene. Germline lookup yields CDR1 MDHEN and CDR2 SYDVKM. The CDR3 sequence is 14 residues long. The V gene lost 3 bases and the J gene lost 4 bases, with 12 bases spanning the gap. CDR3 DNA: TGTGCCAGCAGTTTGAGCGGAAGAAGCTATGGCTACACCTTC. It encodes CASSLSGRSYGYTF.

V and J are TRBV2 and TRBJ1-4, with D maybe TRBD1 (6 bases). Between the trimmed V and J ends, which lost 6 bases and 0 bases, there was a span of 14 bases. Germline CDR1 reads SNHLY; CDR2 reads FYNNEI. This CDR3 is built from 16 residues. Written as DNA, the CDR3 is TGTGCCAGCAGCGACCTTGACAGGACAACTAATGAAAAACTGTTTTTT. Translated, it gives CASSDLDRTTNEKLFF.

The chain is built from TRBV6-1 and TRBJ2-4, with 9 nucleotides matching TRBD1. Germline trimming cut 7 bases from V and 10 bases from J; bases unmatched to any gene: 5. The CDR3 is made up of 12 amino acids. The V gene's germline CDR1 is MNHNS and CDR2 SASEGT. CDR3 nucleotides: TGTGCCAGCACCCTGGGACAGGGTATTCAGTACTTC. Its translation: CASTLGQGIQYF.

The rearrangement joins TRBV7-6 to TRBJ2-3; TRBD2 agrees at 7 bases. Germline CDR1 and CDR2: SGHVS and FNYEAQ. The CDR3 contains 17 residues. With 1 base clipped from V and 2 bases from J, the junction kept 9 bases outside the gene matches. The CDR3 region is CASSLVHGRPNTDTQYF. The CDR3 DNA reads TGTGCCAGCAGCTTAGTGCACGGGAGGCCCAACACAGATACGCAGTATTTT.

This rearrangement joins TRBV30 to TRBJ2-7, with a weak D call TRBD2 (6 bases). The length of the CDR3 is 14 residues. Looked up from germline, CDR1 is GTSNPN and CDR2 is SVGIG (reference sequence). Trimming removed 6 bases from V and 3 bases from J, with 18 bases in between. The CDR3 bases are TGTGCCTGCGGCAGAATGACTAGTGGCTACGAGCAGTACTTC. It translates to CACGRMTSGYEQYF.

The chain joins TRBV11-3 to TRBJ2-7; D may be TRBD2 (6 bases). The CDR3 has 13 amino acids. Between the trimmed V and J ends, which lost 7 bases and 3 bases, there was a span of 13 bases. In germline, CDR1 is SGHNT, CDR2 YENEEA. CDR3 loop: CASTPGGNYEQYF. The CDR3, as DNA: TGTGCCAGCACCCCGGGCGGGAACTACGAGCAGTACTTC.

The rearrangement joins TRBV19 to TRBJ2-5, with TRBD1 matching over 9 bases. Germline V gives CDR1 LNHDA, CDR2 SQIVND (reference sequence). CDR3 length equals 15 residues. V trimming: 4 bases; J trimming: 5 bases; junction bases outside the gene matches: 8. The CDR3 coding sequence is TGTGCCAGTAGTACAGGACAGGGGCTGGGGGAGACCCAGTACTTC. Translated, it gives CASSTGQGLGETQYF.

The chain is built from TRBV7-8 and TRBJ2-5, with TRBD2 matching 9 bases. The V segment lost 1 base and the J segment 1 base; nucleotides outside the gene matches: 4. The CDR3 is 16 residues long. The germline V gene encodes CDR1 SGHVS and CDR2 FQNEAQ. The CDR3 region has the DNA TGTGCCAGCAGCTTAGGGGCTAGCGGGATCCAAGAGACCCAGTACTTC. This codes for CASSLGASGIQETQYF.